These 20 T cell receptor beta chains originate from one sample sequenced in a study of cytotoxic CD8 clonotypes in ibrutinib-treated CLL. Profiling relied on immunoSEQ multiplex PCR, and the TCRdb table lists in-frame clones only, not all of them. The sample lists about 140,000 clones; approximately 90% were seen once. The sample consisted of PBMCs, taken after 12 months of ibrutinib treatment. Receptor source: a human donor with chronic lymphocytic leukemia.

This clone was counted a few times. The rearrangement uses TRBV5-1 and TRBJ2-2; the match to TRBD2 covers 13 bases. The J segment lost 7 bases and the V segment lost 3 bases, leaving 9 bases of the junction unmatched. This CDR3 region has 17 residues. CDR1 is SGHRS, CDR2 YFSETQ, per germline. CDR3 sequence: CASSSRLAGGSSGELFF. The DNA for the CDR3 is TGCGCCAGCAGCTCTCGACTAGCGGGAGGTTCGAGCGGGGAGCTGTTTTTT.

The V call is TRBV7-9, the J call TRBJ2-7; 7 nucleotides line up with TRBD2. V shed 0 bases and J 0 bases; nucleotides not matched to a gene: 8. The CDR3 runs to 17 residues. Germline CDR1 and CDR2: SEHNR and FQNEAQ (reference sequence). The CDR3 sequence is CASSLAPGLADSYEQYF. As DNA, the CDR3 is TGTGCCAGCAGCTTAGCCCCCGGGCTAGCGGACTCCTACGAGCAGTACTTC.

CDR3 in DNA: TGTGCCAGCAGTTCGACAGGGTTAGTAGATACGCAGTATTTT. Its translation is CASSSTGLVDTQYF. The chain links TRBV9 to TRBJ2-3; TRBD1 matches at 7 bases. From germline, CDR1 is SGDLS and CDR2 YYNGEE. V lost 5 bases to trimming and J lost 5 bases; unmatched junction nucleotides: 8. This CDR3 spans 14 amino acids.

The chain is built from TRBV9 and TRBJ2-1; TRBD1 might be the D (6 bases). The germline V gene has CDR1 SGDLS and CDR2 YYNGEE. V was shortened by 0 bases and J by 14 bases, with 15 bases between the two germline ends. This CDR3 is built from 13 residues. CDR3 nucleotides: TGTGCCAGCAGCGTAGTGGGGGCCGGAAGGGAGTTCTTC. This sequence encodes CASSVVGAGREFF.

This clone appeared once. The CDR3 nucleotides read TGTGCCGCGGCGGCAGGGGGCAGCTACGAGCAGTACTTC. Translated: CAAAAGGSYEQYF. The V call is TRBV19, the J call TRBJ2-7, with TRBD1 matching over 8 bases. CDR1 and CDR2 (germline): LNHDA, SQIVND (reference sequence). Unmatched junction bases numbered 9, after V lost 11 bases and J lost 3 bases. CDR3 length: 13 residues. The full variable domain, with the rest looked up from reference TRBV19 and TRBJ2-7, is DGGITQSPKYLFRKEGQNVTLSCEQNLNHDAMYWYRQDPGQGLRLIYYSQIVNDFQKGDIAEGYSVSREKKESFPLTVTSAQKNPTAFYLCAAAAGGSYEQYFGPGTRLTVT.

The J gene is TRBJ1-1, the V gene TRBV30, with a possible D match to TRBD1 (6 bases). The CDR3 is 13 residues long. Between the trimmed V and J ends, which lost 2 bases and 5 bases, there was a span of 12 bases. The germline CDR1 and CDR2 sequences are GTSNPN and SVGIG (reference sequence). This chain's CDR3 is CAWSRSGETEAFF. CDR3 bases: TGTGCCTGGAGTCGATCAGGGGAGACTGAAGCTTTCTTT. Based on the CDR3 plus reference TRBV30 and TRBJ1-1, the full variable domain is SQTIHQWPATLVQPVGSPLSLECTVEGTSNPNLYWYRQAAGRGLQLLFYSVGIGQISSEVPQNLSASRPQDRQFILSSKKLLLSDSGFYLCAWSRSGETEAFFGQGTRLTVV.

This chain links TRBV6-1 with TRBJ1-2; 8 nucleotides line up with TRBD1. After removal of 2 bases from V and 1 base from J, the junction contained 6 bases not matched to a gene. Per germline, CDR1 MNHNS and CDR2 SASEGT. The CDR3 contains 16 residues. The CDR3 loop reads CASSEPRGRNNYGYTF. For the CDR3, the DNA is TGTGCCAGCAGTGAACCCAGGGGGCGAAATAACTATGGCTACACCTTC.

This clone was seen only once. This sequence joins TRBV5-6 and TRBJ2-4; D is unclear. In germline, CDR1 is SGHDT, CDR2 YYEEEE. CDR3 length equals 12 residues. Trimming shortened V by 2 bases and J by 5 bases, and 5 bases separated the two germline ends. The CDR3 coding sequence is TGTGCCAGCAGCTTCGCGGAAAACATTCAGTACTTC. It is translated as CASSFAENIQYF.

The CDR3 here is CASSPRRSFGTDTQYF. The DNA for the CDR3 is TGTGCCAGTAGTCCCAGGCGGAGTTTTGGCACAGATACGCAGTATTTT. This chain joins TRBV19 and TRBJ2-3; no clear D. This CDR3 is built from 16 residues. Germline assignment: CDR1 LNHDA and CDR2 SQIVND (reference sequence). With 5 bases removed from V and 1 base from J, the gap between germline ends came to 16 bases.

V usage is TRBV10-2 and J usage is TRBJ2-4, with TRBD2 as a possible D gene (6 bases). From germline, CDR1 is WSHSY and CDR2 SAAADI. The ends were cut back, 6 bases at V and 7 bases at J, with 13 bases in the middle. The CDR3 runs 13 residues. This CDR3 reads CASRGTEGNIQYF. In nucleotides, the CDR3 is TGCGCCAGCAGAGGGACTGAGGGGAACATTCAGTACTTC.

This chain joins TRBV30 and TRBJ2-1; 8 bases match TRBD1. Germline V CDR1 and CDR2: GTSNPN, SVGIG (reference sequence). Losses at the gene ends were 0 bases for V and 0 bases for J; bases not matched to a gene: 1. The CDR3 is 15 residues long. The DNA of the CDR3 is TGTGCCTGGAGTGTAGGACAGGGCTCCTACAATGAGCAGTTCTTC. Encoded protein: CAWSVGQGSYNEQFF.

The CDR3 nucleotides read TGTGCCAGCAGAAATCCCGGGACTAGCGGATTCGCGAACACCGGGGAGCTGTTTTTT. Its translation is CASRNPGTSGFANTGELFF. The rearrangement uses TRBV11-2 and TRBJ2-2; TRBD2 matches at 11 bases. Germline CDR1 SGHAT, CDR2 FQNNGV. This CDR3 spans 19 amino acids. Trimming at V came to 6 bases and at J to 0 bases, leaving 12 bases not matched to a gene.

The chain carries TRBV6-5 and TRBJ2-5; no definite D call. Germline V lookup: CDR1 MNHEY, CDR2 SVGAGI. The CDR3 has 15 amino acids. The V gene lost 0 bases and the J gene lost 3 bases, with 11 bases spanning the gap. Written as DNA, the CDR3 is TGTGCCAGCAGTTACTCGAGCCATACGGAAGAGACCCAGTACTTC. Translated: CASSYSSHTEETQYF.

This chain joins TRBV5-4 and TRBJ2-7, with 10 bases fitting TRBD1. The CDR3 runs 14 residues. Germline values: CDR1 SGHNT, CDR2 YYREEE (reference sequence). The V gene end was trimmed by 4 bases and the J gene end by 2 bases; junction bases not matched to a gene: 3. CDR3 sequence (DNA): TGTGCCAGCAGCCAAGGACAGGGGGCCTACGAGCAGTACTTC. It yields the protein CASSQGQGAYEQYF.

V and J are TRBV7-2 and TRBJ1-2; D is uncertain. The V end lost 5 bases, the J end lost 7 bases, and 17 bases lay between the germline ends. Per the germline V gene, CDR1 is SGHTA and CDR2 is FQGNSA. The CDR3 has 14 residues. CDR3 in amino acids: CASSPWGEKGGYTF. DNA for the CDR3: TGTGCCAGCAGCCCGTGGGGAGAAAAGGGTGGCTACACCTTC.

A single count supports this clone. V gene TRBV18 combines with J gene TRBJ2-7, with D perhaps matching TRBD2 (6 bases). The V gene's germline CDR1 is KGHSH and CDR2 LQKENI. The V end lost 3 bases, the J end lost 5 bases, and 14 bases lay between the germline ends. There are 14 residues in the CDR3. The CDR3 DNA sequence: TGTGCCAGCTCACCGTCCGGGAGAGGGAACGAGCAGTACTTC. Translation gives CASSPSGRGNEQYF.

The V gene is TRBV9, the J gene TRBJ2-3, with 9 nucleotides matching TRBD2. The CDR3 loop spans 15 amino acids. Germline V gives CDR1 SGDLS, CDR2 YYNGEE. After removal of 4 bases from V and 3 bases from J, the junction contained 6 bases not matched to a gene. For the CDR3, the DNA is TGTGCCAGCAGCACGTCGCGGGAGGGGACAGATACGCAGTATTTT. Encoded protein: CASSTSREGTDTQYF.

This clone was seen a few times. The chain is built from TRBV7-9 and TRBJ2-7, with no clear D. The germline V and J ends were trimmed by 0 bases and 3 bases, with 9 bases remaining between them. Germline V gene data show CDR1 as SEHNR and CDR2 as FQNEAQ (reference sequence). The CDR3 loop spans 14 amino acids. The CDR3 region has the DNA TGTGCCAGCAGCTTAGCCTTCGGGTTCTACGAGCAGTACTTC. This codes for CASSLAFGFYEQYF. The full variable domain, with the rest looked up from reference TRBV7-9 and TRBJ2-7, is DTGVSQNPRHKITKRGQNVTFRCDPISEHNRLYWYRQTLGQGPEFLTYFQNEAQLEKSRLLSDRFSAERPKGSFSTLEIQRTEQGDSAMYLCASSLAFGFYEQYFGPGTRLTVT.

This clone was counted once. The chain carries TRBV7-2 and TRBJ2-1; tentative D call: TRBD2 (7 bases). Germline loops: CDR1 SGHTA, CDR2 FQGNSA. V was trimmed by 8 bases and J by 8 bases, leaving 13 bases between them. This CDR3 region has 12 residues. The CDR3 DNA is TGTGCCAGCTCCAGAGGGGGGGATGAGCAGTTCTTC. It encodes CASSRGGDEQFF. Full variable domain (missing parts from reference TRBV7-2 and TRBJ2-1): GAGVSQSPSNKVTEKGKDVELRCDPISGHTALYWYRQSLGQGLEFLIYFQGNSAPDKSGLPSDRFSAERTGGSVSTLTIQRTQQEDSAVYLCASSRGGDEQFFGPGTRLTVL.

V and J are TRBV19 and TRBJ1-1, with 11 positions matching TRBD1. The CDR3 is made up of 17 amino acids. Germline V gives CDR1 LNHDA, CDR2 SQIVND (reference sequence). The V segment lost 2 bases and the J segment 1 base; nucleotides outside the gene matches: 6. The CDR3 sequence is CASSISPGQGANTEAFF. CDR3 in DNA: TGTGCCAGTAGTATATCACCTGGACAGGGGGCGAACACTGAAGCTTTCTTT. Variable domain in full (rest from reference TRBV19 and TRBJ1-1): DGGITQSPKYLFRKEGQNVTLSCEQNLNHDAMYWYRQDPGQGLRLIYYSQIVNDFQKGDIAEGYSVSREKKESFPLTVTSAQKNPTAFYLCASSISPGQGANTEAFFGQGTRLTVV.